Listed below are T cell receptor beta chains from one sample, sequenced in a study of spatial heterogeneity in lung cancer. TCRdb reprocessed the 5' RACE reads via MiXCR and lists one record per CDR3 protein. This table holds around 87,000 distinct CDR3 sequences, approximately 12% found once. Sequenced material: PBMCs, taken at surgery. The receptors come from a male donor with early-stage non-small cell lung cancer. Both conserved end residues are part of each CDR3. D genes are given only for firm matches. Size tells how often a clone was seen (once, few, many) or the class of an expanded clone, and some rows leave it out.

TRBJ1-4 | TRBV20-1 | NA | TRBD1 | CSANRGGEKLFF | TGCAGTGCTAACAGGGGAGGGGAAAAACTGTTTTTT
TRBJ2-1 | TRBV7-9 | few | NA | CASSLVLSSGQFF | TGTGCCAGCAGCTTAGTCCTCTCGAGCGGGCAGTTCTTC
TRBJ2-7 | TRBV7-3 | few | TRBD1 | CASRDRYEQYF | TGTGCCAGCAGGGACAGGTACGAGCAGTACTTC
TRBJ2-1 | TRBV5-1 | few | NA | CASTPRVYEGEQFF | TGCGCCAGCACTCCGAGAGTCTACGAGGGCGAGCAGTTCTTC
TRBJ2-5 | TRBV20-1 | NA | NA | CSASSAYQETQYF | TGCAGTGCTAGCTCCGCGTACCAAGAGACCCAGTACTTC
TRBJ2-5 | TRBV12-3/TRBV12-4 | few | TRBD2 | CASSPSGGGETQYF | TGTGCCAGCAGCCCCAGCGGGGGAGGCGAGACCCAGTACTTC
TRBJ2-2 | TRBV24-1 | NA | NA | CATSDFGTGELFF | TGTGCCACCAGTGATTTTGGCACCGGGGAGCTGTTTTTT
TRBJ2-1 | TRBV6-2/TRBV6-3 | NA | NA | CASSYKGQLIYNEQFF | TGTGCCAGCAGTTACAAAGGGCAGCTTATCTACAATGAGCAGTTCTTC
TRBJ2-1 | TRBV3-1 | NA | NA | CASRGPHNEQFF | TGTGCCAGCAGGGGACCCCACAATGAGCAGTTCTTC
TRBJ2-7 | TRBV9 | NA | NA | CASSVGGAGIEQYF | TGTGCCAGCAGCGTAGGGGGGGCCGGTATCGAGCAGTACTTC